This entry lists 5 T cell receptor beta chains sequenced from one sample in a study of cytomegalovirus exposure and HLA in healthy donors. Primers: 60 Vbeta forward and 13 Jbeta reverse. Assay: immunoSEQ multiplex PCR; the TCRdb copy retains only in-frame clones and omits some. This sample's table has roughly 120,000 clones. The sequencing sample was made of PBMCs. The receptor source for this set is a middle-aged man in good health and CMV-seronegative.

The gene calls are TRBV7-2 and TRBJ2-7; possible D gene TRBD1, 6 bases. Germline assignment: CDR1 SGHTA and CDR2 FQGNSA. CDR3 size: 13 residues. Between the trimmed V and J ends, which lost 5 bases and 6 bases, there was a span of 14 bases. The DNA for the CDR3 is TGTGCCAGCAGCCTAACTACAGGGACCGAGCAGTACTTC. Its translation is CASSLTTGTEQYF.

The CDR3 sequence: CASSLEDSYEQYF. The CDR3, as DNA: TGTGCCAGCAGCTTAGAGGACAGTTACGAGCAGTACTTC. V is TRBV7-2 and J is TRBJ2-7; D is possibly TRBD1 (6 bases). CDR1 and CDR2 (germline): SGHTA, FQGNSA. The germline V and J ends were trimmed by 1 base and 4 bases, with 8 bases remaining between them. This CDR3 is built from 13 residues.

The chain recombines TRBV28 with TRBJ1-4; D is possibly TRBD1 (5 bases). Germline CDR1 reads MDHEN; CDR2 reads SYDVKM. There are 17 residues in the CDR3. With 0 bases removed from V and 3 bases from J, the gap between germline ends came to 14 bases. CDR3 sequence: CASSLWGLGGANEKLFF. CDR3 nucleotides: TGTGCCAGCAGTTTATGGGGTTTGGGGGGGGCTAATGAAAAACTGTTTTTT.

This chain joins TRBV28 and TRBJ1-2, with 7 bases identical to TRBD1. V lost 5 bases, J lost 4 bases, and 13 bases stayed unmatched. The CDR3 has 16 residues. Per germline, CDR1 MDHEN and CDR2 SYDVKM. CDR3 loop: CASSIPSTGPIYGYTF. CDR3 coding DNA: TGTGCCAGCAGTATCCCTTCGACAGGGCCCATCTATGGCTACACCTTC.

The J gene is TRBJ2-1, the V gene TRBV9; 9 nucleotides line up with TRBD2. The V gene's germline CDR1 is SGDLS and CDR2 YYNGEE. Trimming cost V 7 bases and J 4 bases; bases outside gene matches: 9. This CDR3 comprises 15 residues. Here the CDR3 reads CASDLGLAPYNEQFF. DNA of the CDR3: TGTGCCAGCGACCTCGGACTAGCGCCTTACAATGAGCAGTTCTTC.